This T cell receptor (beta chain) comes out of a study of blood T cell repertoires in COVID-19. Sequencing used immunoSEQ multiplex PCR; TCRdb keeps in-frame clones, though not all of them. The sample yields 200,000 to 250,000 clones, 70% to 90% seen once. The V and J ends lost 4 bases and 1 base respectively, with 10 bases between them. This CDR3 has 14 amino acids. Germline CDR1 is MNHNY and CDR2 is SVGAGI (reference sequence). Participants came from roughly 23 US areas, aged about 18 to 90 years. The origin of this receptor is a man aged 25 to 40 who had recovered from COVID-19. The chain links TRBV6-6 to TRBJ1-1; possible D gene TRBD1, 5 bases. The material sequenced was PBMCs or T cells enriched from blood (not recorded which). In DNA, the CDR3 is TGTGCCAGCAGTTCGCCTGACAGGAACACTGAAGCTTTCTTT. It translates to CASSSPDRNTEAFF.